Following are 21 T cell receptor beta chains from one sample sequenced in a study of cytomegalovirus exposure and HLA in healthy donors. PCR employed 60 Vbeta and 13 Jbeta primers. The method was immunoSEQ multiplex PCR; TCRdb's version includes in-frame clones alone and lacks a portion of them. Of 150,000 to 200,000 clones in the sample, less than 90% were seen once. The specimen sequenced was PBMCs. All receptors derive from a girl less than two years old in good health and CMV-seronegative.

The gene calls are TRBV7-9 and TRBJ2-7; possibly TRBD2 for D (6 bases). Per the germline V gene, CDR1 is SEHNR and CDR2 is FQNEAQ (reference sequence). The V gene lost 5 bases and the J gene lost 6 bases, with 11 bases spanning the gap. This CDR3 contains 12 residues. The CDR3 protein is CASSTGVGEQYF. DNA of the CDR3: TGTGCCAGCAGCACGGGGGTGGGCGAGCAGTACTTC.

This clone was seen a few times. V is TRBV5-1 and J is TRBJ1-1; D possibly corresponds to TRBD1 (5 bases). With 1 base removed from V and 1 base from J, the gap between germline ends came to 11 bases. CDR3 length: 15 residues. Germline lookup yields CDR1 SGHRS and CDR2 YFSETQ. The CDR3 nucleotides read TGCGCCAGCAGCTTGTTAGGCAGGGAGAACACTGAAGCTTTCTTT. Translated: CASSLLGRENTEAFF.

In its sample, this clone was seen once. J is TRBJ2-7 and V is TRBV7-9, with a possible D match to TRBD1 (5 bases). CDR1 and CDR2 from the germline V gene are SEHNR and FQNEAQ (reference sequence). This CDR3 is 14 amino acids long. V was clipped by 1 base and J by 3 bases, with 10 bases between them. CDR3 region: CASSLGQGNYEQYF. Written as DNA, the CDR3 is TGTGCCAGCAGCTTAGGCCAGGGCAACTACGAGCAGTACTTC. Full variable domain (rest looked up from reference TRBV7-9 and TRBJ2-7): DTGVSQNPRHKITKRGQNVTFRCDPISEHNRLYWYRQTLGQGPEFLTYFQNEAQLEKSRLLSDRFSAERPKGSFSTLEIQRTEQGDSAMYLCASSLGQGNYEQYFGPGTRLTVT.

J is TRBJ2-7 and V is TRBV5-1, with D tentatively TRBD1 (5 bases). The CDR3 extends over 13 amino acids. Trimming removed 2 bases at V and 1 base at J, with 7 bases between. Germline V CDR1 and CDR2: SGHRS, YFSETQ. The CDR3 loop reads CASSFRQSYEQYF. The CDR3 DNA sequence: TGCGCCAGCAGCTTCCGACAGTCCTACGAGCAGTACTTC. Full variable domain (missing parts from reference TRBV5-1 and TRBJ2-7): KAGVTQTPRYLIKTRGQQVTLSCSPISGHRSVSWYQQTPGQGLQFLFEYFSETQRNKGNFPGRFSGRQFSNSRSEMNVSTLELGDSALYLCASSFRQSYEQYFGPGTRLTVT.

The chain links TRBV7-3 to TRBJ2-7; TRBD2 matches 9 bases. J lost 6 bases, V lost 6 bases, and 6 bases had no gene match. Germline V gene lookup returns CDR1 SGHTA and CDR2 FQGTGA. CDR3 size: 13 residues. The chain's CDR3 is CASSQGTSSEQYF. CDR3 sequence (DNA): TGTGCCAGCAGTCAAGGGACTAGCTCCGAGCAGTACTTC. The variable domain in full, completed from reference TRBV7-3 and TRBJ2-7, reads GAGVSQTPSNKVTEKGKYVELRCDPISGHTALYWYRQSLGQGPEFLIYFQGTGAADDSGLPNDRFFAVRPEGSVSTLKIQRTERGDSAVYLCASSQGTSSEQYFGPGTRLTVT.

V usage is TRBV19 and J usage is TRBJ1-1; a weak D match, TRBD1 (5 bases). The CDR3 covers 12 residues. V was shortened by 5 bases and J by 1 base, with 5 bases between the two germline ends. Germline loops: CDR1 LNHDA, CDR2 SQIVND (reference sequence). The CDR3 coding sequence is TGTGCCAGTAGTGGACAGAACACTGAAGCTTTCTTT. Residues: CASSGQNTEAFF.

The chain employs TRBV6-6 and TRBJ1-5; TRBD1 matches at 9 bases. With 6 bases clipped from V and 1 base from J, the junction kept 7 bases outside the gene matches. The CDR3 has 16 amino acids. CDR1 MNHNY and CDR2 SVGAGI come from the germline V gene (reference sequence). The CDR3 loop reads CASSSGTGNSNQPQHF. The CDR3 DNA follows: TGTGCCAGCAGCTCCGGGACAGGGAACAGCAATCAGCCCCAGCATTTT.

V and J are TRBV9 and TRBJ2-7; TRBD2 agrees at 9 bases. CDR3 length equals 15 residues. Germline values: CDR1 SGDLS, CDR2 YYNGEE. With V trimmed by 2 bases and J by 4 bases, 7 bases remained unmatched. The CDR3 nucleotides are TGTGCCAGCAGCGTTTCTTCTAGCGGGATATACGAGCAGTACTTC. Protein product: CASSVSSSGIYEQYF.

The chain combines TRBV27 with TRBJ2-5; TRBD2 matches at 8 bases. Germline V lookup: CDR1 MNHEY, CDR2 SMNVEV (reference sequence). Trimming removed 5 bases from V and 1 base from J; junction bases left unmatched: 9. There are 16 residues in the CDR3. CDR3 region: CASSPTTSGGQETQYF. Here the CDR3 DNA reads TGTGCCAGCAGTCCCACAACTAGCGGAGGCCAAGAGACCCAGTACTTC.

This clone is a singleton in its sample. This chain's CDR3 is CASSLGRLAGLYF. The CDR3 DNA reads as TGTGCCAGCAGCTTAGGTCGACTAGCGGGATTGTACTTC. This chain links TRBV7-2 with TRBJ2-7, with TRBD2 identical over 11 bases. The CDR3 length is 13 residues. Germline V gene lookup returns CDR1 SGHTA and CDR2 FQGNSA. V shed 1 base and J 12 bases; nucleotides not matched to a gene: 5.

The CDR3 here is CAWRPRGGGTEAFF. The CDR3, as DNA: TGTGCCTGGAGACCCCGTGGGGGAGGCACTGAAGCTTTCTTT. V is TRBV30 and J is TRBJ1-1; tentatively, D is TRBD1 (5 bases). CDR3 length: 14 residues. The germline V gene has CDR1 GTSNPN and CDR2 SVGIG (reference sequence). Trimming left V 3 bases short and J 4 bases short, with 15 bases between.

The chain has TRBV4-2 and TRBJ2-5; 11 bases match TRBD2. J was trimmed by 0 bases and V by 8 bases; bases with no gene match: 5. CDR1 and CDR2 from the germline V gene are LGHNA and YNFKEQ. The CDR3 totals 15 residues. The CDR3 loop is CASRRTSGYQETQYF. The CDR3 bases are TGTGCCAGCCGCAGGACTAGCGGGTACCAAGAGACCCAGTACTTC.

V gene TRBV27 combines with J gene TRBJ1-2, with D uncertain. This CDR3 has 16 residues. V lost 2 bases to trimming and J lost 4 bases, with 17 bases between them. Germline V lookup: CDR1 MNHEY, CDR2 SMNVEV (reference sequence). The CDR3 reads CASSLGSPGGGYGYTF. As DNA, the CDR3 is TGTGCCAGCAGTTTAGGATCGCCAGGTGGAGGCTATGGCTACACCTTC.

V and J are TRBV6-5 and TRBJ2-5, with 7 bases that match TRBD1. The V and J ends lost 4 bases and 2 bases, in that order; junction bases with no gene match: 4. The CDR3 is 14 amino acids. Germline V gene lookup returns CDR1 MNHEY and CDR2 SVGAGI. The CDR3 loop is CASSWATGQETQYF. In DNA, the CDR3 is TGTGCCAGCAGTTGGGCGACAGGGCAAGAGACCCAGTACTTC.

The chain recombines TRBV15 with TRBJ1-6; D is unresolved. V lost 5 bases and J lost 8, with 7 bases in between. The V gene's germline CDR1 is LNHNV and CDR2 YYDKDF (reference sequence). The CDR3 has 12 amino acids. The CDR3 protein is CATSRRDSPLHF. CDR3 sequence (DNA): TGTGCCACCAGCCGACGGGATTCACCCCTCCACTTT. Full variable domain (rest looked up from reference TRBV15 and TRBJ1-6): DAMVIQNPRYQVTQFGKPVTLSCSQTLNHNVMYWYQQKSSQAPKLLFHYYDKDFNNEADTPDNFQSRRPNTSFCFLDIRSPGLGDTAMYLCATSRRDSPLHFGNGTRLTVT.

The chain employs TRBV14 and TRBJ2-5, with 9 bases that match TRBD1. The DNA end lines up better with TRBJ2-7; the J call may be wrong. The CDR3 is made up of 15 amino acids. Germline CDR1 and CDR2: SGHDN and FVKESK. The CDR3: CASSLLGTGSYEQYF. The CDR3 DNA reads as TGTGCCAGCAGCCTCCTAGGGACAGGGTCCTACGAGCAGTACTTC.

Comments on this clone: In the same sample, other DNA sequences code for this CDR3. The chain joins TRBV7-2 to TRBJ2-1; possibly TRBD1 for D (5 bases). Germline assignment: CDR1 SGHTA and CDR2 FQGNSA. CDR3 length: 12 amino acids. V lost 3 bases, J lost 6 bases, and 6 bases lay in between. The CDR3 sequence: CASSFQGNEQFF. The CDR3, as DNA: TGTGCCAGCAGCTTTCAGGGCAATGAGCAGTTCTTC.

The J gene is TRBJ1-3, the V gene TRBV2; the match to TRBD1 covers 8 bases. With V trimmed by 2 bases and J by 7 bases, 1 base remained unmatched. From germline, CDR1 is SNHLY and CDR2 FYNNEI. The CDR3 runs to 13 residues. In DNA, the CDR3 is TGTGCCAGCAGTGAACAGGGGGCGAACACCATATATTTT. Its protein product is CASSEQGANTIYF.

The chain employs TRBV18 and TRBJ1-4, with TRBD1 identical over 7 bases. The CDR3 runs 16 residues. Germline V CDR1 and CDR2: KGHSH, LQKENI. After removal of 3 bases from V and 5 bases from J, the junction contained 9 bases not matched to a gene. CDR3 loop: CASSPLTGSVNEKLFF. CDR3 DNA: TGTGCCAGCTCACCTTTGACAGGGTCTGTAAATGAAAAACTGTTTTTT. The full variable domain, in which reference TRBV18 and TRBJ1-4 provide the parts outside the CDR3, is NAGVMQNPRHLVRRRGQEARLRCSPMKGHSHVYWYRQLPEEGLKFMVYLQKENIIDESGMPKERFSAEFPKEGPSILRIQQVVRGDSAAYFCASSPLTGSVNEKLFFGSGTQLSVL.

The CDR3 DNA reads as TGTGCCAGCAGCGTCCACTCTAGCGGGGGGAGGAACAATGAGCAGTTCTTC. It is translated as CASSVHSSGGRNNEQFF. The chain links TRBV7-3 to TRBJ2-1; 11 bases match TRBD2. Germline trimming cut 5 bases from V and 5 bases from J; bases unmatched to any gene: 11. The CDR3 consists of 17 residues. The germline CDR1 and CDR2 sequences are SGHTA and FQGTGA.

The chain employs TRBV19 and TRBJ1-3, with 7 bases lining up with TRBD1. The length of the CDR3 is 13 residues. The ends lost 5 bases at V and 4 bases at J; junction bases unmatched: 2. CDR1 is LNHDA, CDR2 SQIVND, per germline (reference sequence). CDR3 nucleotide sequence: TGTGCCAGTAGTGCGACAGGGGGAAACACCATATATTTT. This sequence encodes CASSATGGNTIYF. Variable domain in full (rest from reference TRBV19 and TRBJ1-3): DGGITQSPKYLFRKEGQNVTLSCEQNLNHDAMYWYRQDPGQGLRLIYYSQIVNDFQKGDIAEGYSVSREKKESFPLTVTSAQKNPTAFYLCASSATGGNTIYFGEGSWLTVV.